The present T cell receptor beta chain was sequenced within a study of T cell repertoires in cytomegalovirus infection. Across the study: CMV infection plus the matching HLA type was flagged by public TCR beta signatures. Broader study findings: The cumulative frequency of public TCR beta families identified carriers of CMV plus the relevant HLA.

Each CDR3 protein is one row after TCRdb ran MiXCR on the reads. The profile shows around 440,000 distinct CDR3 sequences, over 9% of them singletons. The length of the CDR3 is 15 residues. Trimming cost V 6 bases and J 4 bases; bases outside gene matches: 9. Germline V gene data show CDR1 as MNHEY and CDR2 as SVGAGI. This clonotype was seen ten or more times. The antigen is unknown. The J gene is TRBJ2-1, the V gene TRBV6-5; TRBD2 aligns across 7 bases. The receptor's source is a human donor in good health (CMV status not recorded). Some clones in this sample may be carry-over from other donors' samples. The material sequenced was PBMCs. CDR3 region: CASSKTSAFYNEQFF. For the CDR3, the DNA is TGTGCCAGCAGCAAAACTAGCGCCTTTTACAATGAGCAGTTCTTC.